This is a list of T cell receptor beta chains from one sample in a study of shared clonotypes between healthy human individuals. The repertoire was sequenced with immunoSEQ multiplex PCR; TCRdb's copy has only in-frame clones and lacks some. The table has roughly 2.5 million clones, around nine tenths seen once; the top ten hold more than 0.12%. The specimen sequenced was naive CD4+ T cells sorted from blood. These receptors were taken from a man aged 18 to 30 in good health. Each CDR3 is given with its conserved first and last residue. A D gene is named only where the DNA matches it firmly.

J gene: TRBJ1-6
D gene: -
V gene: TRBV19
CDR3 protein: CASSGGDSLVSSPLHF

J gene: TRBJ2-3
D gene: -
V gene: TRBV11-2
CDR3 protein: CASSLDGGTTDTQYF

J gene: -
D gene: -
V gene: TRBV5-4
CDR3 protein: CASSLRGNYEQYF

J gene: TRBJ1-2
D gene: -
V gene: TRBV28
CDR3 protein: CASRRANYGYTF

J gene: TRBJ2-5
D gene: -
V gene: TRBV9
CDR3 protein: CASSEGGLPPETQYF

J gene: TRBJ2-7
D gene: TRBD2
V gene: TRBV10-3
CDR3 protein: CACGGLAGTYEQYF

J gene: TRBJ1-4
D gene: -
V gene: TRBV5-1
CDR3 protein: CASSGGLTNEKLFF

J gene: TRBJ1-6
D gene: -
V gene: TRBV4-1
CDR3 protein: CASSQGRGMHSPLHF

J gene: TRBJ2-1
D gene: TRBD2
V gene: TRBV5-6
CDR3 protein: CASSGILAGGPNEQFF

J gene: TRBJ1-2
D gene: -
V gene: TRBV14
CDR3 protein: CASSQGSSGYGYTF

J gene: TRBJ2-7
D gene: -
V gene: TRBV6-5
CDR3 protein: CATRRDGTYEQYF

J gene: -
D gene: -
V gene: TRBV11-2
CDR3 protein: CASSLRGSYEQYF

J gene: TRBJ2-4
D gene: -
V gene: TRBV30
CDR3 protein: CAWSVGGAENIQYF

J gene: TRBJ2-7
D gene: -
V gene: TRBV10-3
CDR3 protein: CAIMGQTYEQYF